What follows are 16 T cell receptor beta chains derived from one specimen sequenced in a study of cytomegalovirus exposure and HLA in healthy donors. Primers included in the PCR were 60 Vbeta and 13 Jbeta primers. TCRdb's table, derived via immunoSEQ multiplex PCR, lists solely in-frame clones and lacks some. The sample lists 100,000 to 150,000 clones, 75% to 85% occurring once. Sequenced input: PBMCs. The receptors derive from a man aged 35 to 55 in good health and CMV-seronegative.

The CDR3 DNA reads TGTGCCATCAGGGGGCAGGGCTACGAGCAGTACTTC. Translating gives CAIRGQGYEQYF. The chain links TRBV10-3 to TRBJ2-7, with D maybe TRBD1 (5 bases). Trimming removed 6 bases from V and 3 bases from J, with 9 bases in between. The CDR3 is 12 residues long. Germline lookup yields CDR1 ENHRY and CDR2 SYGVKD.

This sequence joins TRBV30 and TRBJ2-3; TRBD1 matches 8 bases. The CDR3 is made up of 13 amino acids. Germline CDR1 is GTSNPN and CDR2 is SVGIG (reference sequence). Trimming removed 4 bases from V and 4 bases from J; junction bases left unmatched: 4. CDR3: CAWNQGASDTQYF. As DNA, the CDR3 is TGTGCCTGGAATCAGGGGGCATCAGATACGCAGTATTTT.

CDR3 DNA: TGTGCCAGTACCATCAGGGATCAGCCCCAGCATTTT. It yields the protein CASTIRDQPQHF. V and J are TRBV19 and TRBJ1-5; possibly TRBD1 for D (5 bases). The V and J ends lost 7 bases and 5 bases respectively, with 9 bases between them. The germline V gene has CDR1 LNHDA and CDR2 SQIVND (reference sequence). The CDR3 runs 12 residues. Looking up the rest from reference TRBV19 and TRBJ1-5 gives the full variable domain: DGGITQSPKYLFRKEGQNVTLSCEQNLNHDAMYWYRQDPGQGLRLIYYSQIVNDFQKGDIAEGYSVSREKKESFPLTVTSAQKNPTAFYLCASTIRDQPQHFGDGTRLSIL.

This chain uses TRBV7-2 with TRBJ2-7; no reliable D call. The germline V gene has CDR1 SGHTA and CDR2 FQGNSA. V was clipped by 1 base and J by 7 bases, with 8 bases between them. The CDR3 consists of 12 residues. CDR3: CASSLDQQEQYF. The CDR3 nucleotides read TGTGCCAGCAGCTTAGACCAACAGGAGCAGTACTTC.

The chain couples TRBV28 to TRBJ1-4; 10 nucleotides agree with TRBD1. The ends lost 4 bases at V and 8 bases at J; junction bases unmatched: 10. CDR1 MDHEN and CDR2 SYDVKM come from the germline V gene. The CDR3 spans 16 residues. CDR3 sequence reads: CASSSFGTGAMEKLFF. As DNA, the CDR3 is TGTGCCAGCAGTTCGTTCGGGACAGGGGCAATGGAAAAACTGTTTTTT.

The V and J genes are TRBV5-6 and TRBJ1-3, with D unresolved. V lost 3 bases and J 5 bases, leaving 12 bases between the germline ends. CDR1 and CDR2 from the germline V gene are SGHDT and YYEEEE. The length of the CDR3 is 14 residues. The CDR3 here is CASSYRGTRNTIYF. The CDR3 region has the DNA TGTGCCAGCAGCTACCGGGGTACGAGAAACACCATATATTTT.

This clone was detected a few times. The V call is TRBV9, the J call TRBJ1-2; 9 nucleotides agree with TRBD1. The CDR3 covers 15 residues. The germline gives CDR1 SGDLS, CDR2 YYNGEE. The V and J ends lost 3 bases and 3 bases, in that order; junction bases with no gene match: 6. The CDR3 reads CASSGTGGADYGYTF. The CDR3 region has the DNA TGTGCCAGCAGCGGAACAGGGGGCGCGGACTATGGCTACACCTTC.

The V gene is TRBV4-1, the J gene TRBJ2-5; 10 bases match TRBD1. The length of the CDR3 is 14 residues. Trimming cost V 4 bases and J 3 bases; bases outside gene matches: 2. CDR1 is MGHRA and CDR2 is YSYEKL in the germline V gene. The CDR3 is CASSLDRGEETQYF. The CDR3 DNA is TGCGCCAGCAGCCTGGACAGGGGGGAAGAGACCCAGTACTTC.

In DNA form, the CDR3 reads TGTGCCAGCAGCTTAGCAGCCCCCGGGATTCTGTTTTTT. Translation: CASSLAAPGILFF. V gene TRBV7-2 combines with J gene TRBJ1-4; D gene uncertain. Between the trimmed V and J ends, which lost 0 bases and 14 bases, there was a span of 13 bases. The germline V gene encodes CDR1 SGHTA and CDR2 FQGNSA. The CDR3 consists of 13 residues.

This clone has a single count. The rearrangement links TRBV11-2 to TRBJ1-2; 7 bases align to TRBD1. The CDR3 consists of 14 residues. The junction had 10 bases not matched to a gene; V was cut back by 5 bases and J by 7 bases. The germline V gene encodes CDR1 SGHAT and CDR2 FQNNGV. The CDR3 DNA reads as TGTGCCAGCAGCGGAGACAGGGATCCTGGTGGCTACACCTTC. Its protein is CASSGDRDPGGYTF.

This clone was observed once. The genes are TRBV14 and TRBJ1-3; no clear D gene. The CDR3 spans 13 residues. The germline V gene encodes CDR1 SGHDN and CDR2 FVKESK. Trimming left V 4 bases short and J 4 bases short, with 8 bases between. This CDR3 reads CASSPQTGNTIYF. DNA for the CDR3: TGTGCCAGCAGCCCTCAAACAGGAAACACCATATATTTT.

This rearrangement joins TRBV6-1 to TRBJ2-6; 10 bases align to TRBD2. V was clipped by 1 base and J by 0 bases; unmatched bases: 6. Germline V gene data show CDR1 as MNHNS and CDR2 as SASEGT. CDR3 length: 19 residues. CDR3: CASSEVSGGTSSGANVLTF. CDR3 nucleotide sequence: TGTGCCAGCAGTGAAGTTAGCGGGGGGACCAGCTCTGGGGCCAACGTCCTGACTTTC.

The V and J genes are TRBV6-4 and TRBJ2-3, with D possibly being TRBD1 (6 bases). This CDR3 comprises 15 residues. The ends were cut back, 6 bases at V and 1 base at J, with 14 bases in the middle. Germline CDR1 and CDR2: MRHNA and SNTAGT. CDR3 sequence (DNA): TGTGCCAGCAGCCAGGGGATGGGGGGCACAGATACGCAGTATTTT. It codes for CASSQGMGGTDTQYF.

The CDR3 nucleotides read TGTGCCAGCAGCTTCGGGGGATCTGGAAACACCATATATTTT. It yields the protein CASSFGGSGNTIYF. This chain uses TRBV7-2 with TRBJ1-3; possible D gene TRBD1, 5 bases. This CDR3 is 14 amino acids long. Per germline, CDR1 SGHTA and CDR2 FQGNSA. The V gene lost 3 bases and the J gene lost 1 base, with 7 bases spanning the gap.

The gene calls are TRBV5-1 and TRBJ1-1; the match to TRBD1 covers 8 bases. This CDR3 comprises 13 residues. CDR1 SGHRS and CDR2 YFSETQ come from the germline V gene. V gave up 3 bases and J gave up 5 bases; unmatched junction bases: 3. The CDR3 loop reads CASSSTGVTEAFF. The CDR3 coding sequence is TGCGCCAGCAGCTCGACAGGGGTGACTGAAGCTTTCTTT.

CDR3 in DNA: TGTGCCAGCAGCCTGAAAGCTTACAGGGCAGTAGAATACAATGAGCAGTTCTTC. Its translation is CASSLKAYRAVEYNEQFF. The chain recombines TRBV7-8 with TRBJ2-1; D is perhaps TRBD1 (6 bases). V lost 5 bases, J lost 4 bases, and 24 bases lay in between. There are 18 residues in the CDR3. CDR1 is SGHVS and CDR2 is FQNEAQ in the germline V gene.